The rows below give T cell receptor beta chains drawn from one sample of a study of identical twins. Via MiXCR, TCRdb re-called the 5' RACE reads, giving one row per CDR3 protein. The sample contains roughly 250,000 distinct CDR3 sequences, 11% to 15% of which appear only once. Sequenced sample: memory (CD45RO+) T cells sorted from blood. Every receptor here comes from a woman aged 18-30 years in good health. Each CDR3 is given with its conserved first and last residue.

v_gene: TRBV6-1
j_gene: TRBJ1-1
CDR3aa: CASSPPRGQGEAEAFF

v_gene: TRBV20-1
j_gene: TRBJ2-7
CDR3aa: CSARAGTYEQYF

v_gene: TRBV5-1
j_gene: TRBJ2-1
CDR3aa: CASSWGLAGPNEQFF

v_gene: TRBV12-3/TRBV12-4
j_gene: TRBJ2-2
CDR3aa: CASSLRGGTGELFF

v_gene: TRBV20-1
j_gene: TRBJ2-1
CDR3aa: CSARSGGADNEQFF

v_gene: TRBV24-1
j_gene: TRBJ2-1
CDR3aa: CATSDPPSSEQFF

v_gene: TRBV12-3/TRBV12-4
j_gene: TRBJ2-2
CDR3aa: CASTVGVGTGELFF

v_gene: TRBV6-1
j_gene: TRBJ2-7
CDR3aa: CASSRGPSGGNEQYF

v_gene: TRBV5-1
j_gene: TRBJ2-7
CDR3aa: CASSAVGYEQYF

v_gene: TRBV7-9
j_gene: TRBJ2-7
CDR3aa: CASSRALYEQYF

v_gene: TRBV19
j_gene: TRBJ2-7
CDR3aa: CASSPTGRSYEQYF

v_gene: TRBV5-4
j_gene: TRBJ2-5
CDR3aa: CASSLGSSGGQENQYF

v_gene: TRBV28
j_gene: TRBJ1-1
CDR3aa: CASKSFSSGNTEAFF

v_gene: TRBV12-5
j_gene: TRBJ2-3
CDR3aa: CASGVGRREAQYF

v_gene: TRBV28
j_gene: TRBJ2-7
CDR3aa: CASSLSGQGGDEQYF

v_gene: TRBV12-3/TRBV12-4
j_gene: TRBJ2-3
CDR3aa: CASSLARDRGNTQYF

v_gene: TRBV7-2
j_gene: TRBJ2-1
CDR3aa: CASSSLYEQFF

v_gene: TRBV20-1
j_gene: TRBJ1-6
CDR3aa: CSARDGTNNSPLHF

v_gene: TRBV10-3
j_gene: TRBJ1-1
CDR3aa: CAISEGSNTEAFF

v_gene: TRBV6-1
j_gene: TRBJ2-7
CDR3aa: CASSSGPPYEQYF

v_gene: TRBV20-1
j_gene: TRBJ2-1
CDR3aa: CSARSGQGVYNEQFF

v_gene: TRBV4-2
j_gene: TRBJ2-1
CDR3aa: CASNDPGTGEQFF

v_gene: TRBV5-1
j_gene: TRBJ1-2
CDR3aa: CASSPTGGGYTF

v_gene: TRBV29-1
j_gene: TRBJ2-3
CDR3aa: CSVEVGSITDTQYF

v_gene: TRBV6-5
j_gene: TRBJ2-5
CDR3aa: CASSYEIPGQGMPETQYF

v_gene: TRBV6-5
j_gene: TRBJ2-7
CDR3aa: CASSYGWLGTGPPEQYF

v_gene: TRBV27
j_gene: TRBJ2-3
CDR3aa: CASRHRLAGTDTQYF

v_gene: TRBV7-9
j_gene: TRBJ2-1
CDR3aa: CASSLGMEWNEQFF

v_gene: TRBV29-1
j_gene: TRBJ2-5
CDR3aa: CSVEVETQYF

v_gene: TRBV7-3
j_gene: TRBJ2-2
CDR3aa: CASSPSGGIGELFF

v_gene: TRBV20-1
j_gene: TRBJ2-3
CDR3aa: CSASISADTQYF

v_gene: TRBV7-3
j_gene: TRBJ2-1
CDR3aa: CASSQGLASYNEQFF

v_gene: TRBV9
j_gene: TRBJ2-1
CDR3aa: CASSARAPGAGEGDNEQFF

v_gene: TRBV7-9
j_gene: TRBJ2-3
CDR3aa: CASSLIVTDTQYF

v_gene: TRBV2
j_gene: TRBJ2-5
CDR3aa: CASNRAMQETQYF

v_gene: TRBV7-2
j_gene: TRBJ2-7
CDR3aa: CASSWTSGSSYEQYF

v_gene: TRBV10-3
j_gene: TRBJ1-5
CDR3aa: CAISDGVDQPQHF

v_gene: TRBV20-1
j_gene: TRBJ2-1
CDR3aa: CSVKGNSYNEQFF

v_gene: TRBV21-1
j_gene: TRBJ2-5
CDR3aa: CASSTLPGQGAETQYF

v_gene: TRBV20-1
j_gene: TRBJ2-1
CDR3aa: CSAHLLEGRPNEQFF

v_gene: TRBV7-9
j_gene: TRBJ1-2
CDR3aa: CASSPELDRRYTF

v_gene: TRBV7-2
j_gene: TRBJ1-1
CDR3aa: CASSRTYLNTEAFF

v_gene: TRBV5-6
j_gene: TRBJ2-1
CDR3aa: CASSIRLAGHLFF